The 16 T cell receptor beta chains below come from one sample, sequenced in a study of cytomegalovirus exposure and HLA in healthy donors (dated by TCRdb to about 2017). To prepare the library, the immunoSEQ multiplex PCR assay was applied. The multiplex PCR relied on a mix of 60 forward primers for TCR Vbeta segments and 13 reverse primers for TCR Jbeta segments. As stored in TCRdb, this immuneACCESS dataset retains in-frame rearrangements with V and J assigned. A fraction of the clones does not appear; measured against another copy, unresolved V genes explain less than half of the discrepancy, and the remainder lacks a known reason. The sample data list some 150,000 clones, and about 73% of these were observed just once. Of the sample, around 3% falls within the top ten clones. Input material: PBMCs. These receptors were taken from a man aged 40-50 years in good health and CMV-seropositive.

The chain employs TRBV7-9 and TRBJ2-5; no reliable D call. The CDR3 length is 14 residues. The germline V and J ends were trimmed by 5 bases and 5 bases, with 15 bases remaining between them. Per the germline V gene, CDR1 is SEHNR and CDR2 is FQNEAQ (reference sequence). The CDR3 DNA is TGTGCCAGCAGCGCGACACCGACGTTGGAGACCCAGTACTTC. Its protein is CASSATPTLETQYF.

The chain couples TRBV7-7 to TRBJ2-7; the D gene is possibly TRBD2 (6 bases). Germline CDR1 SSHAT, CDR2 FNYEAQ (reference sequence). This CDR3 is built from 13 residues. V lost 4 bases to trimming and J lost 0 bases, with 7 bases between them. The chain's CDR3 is CASSSGVSYEQYF. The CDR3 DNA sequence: TGTGCCAGCAGCTCGGGGGTCTCCTACGAGCAGTACTTC.

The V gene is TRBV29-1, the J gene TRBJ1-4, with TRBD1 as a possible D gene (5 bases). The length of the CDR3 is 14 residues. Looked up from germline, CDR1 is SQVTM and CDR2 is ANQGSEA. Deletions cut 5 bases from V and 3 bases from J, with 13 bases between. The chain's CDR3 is CSVRAGVANEKLFF. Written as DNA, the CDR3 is TGCAGCGTTAGAGCGGGGGTGGCTAATGAAAAACTGTTTTTT.

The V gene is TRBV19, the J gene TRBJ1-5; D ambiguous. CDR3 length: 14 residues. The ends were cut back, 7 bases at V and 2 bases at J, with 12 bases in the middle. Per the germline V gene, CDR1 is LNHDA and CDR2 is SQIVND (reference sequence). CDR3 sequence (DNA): TGTGCCAGTATGGGCCTCGGGGGCAATCAGCCCCAGCATTTT. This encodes CASMGLGGNQPQHF.

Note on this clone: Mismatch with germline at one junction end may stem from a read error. For the CDR3, the DNA is TGTGCCAGCAGCCTAGAGGGGTGGGCGGTCAATCAGCCCCGGCATTTT. It yields the protein CASSLEGWAVNQPRHF. The chain recombines TRBV7-8 with TRBJ1-5, with D possibly TRBD1 on 5 matching bases. Germline V CDR1 and CDR2: SGHVS, FQNEAQ. This CDR3 region has 16 residues.

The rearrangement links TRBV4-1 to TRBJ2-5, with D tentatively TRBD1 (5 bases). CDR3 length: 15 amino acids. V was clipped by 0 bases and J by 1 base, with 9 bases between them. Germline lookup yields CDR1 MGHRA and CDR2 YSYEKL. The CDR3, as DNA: TGCGCCAGCAGCCAAGACCGGACACTCCAAGAGACCCAGTACTTC. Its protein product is CASSQDRTLQETQYF.

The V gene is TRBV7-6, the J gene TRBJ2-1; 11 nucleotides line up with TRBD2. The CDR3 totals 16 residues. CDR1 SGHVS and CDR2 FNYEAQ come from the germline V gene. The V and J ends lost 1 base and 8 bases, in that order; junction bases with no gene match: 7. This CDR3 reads CASSLGLTSGNHEQFF. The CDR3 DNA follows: TGTGCCAGCAGCTTAGGATTGACTAGCGGGAACCATGAGCAGTTCTTC. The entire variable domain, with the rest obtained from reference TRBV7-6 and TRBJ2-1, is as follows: GAGVSQSPRYKVTKRGQDVALRCDPISGHVSLYWYRQALGQGPEFLTYFNYEAQQDKSGLPNDRFSAERPEGSISTLTIQRTEQRDSAMYRCASSLGLTSGNHEQFFGPGTRLTVL.

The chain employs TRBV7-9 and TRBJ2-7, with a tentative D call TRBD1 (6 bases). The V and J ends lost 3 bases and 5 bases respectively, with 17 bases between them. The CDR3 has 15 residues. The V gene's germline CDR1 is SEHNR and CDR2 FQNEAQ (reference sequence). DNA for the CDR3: TGTGCCAGCAGCTTTAGAGTTACAGCAGGGGACGAGCAGTACTTC. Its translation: CASSFRVTAGDEQYF.

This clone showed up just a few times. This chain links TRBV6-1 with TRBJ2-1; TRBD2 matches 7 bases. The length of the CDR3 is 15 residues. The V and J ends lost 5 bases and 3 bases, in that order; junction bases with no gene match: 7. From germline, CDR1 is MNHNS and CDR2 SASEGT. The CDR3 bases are TGTGCCAGCAGTACTAGCGCCGGAGGCTACAATGAGCAGTTCTTC. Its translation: CASSTSAGGYNEQFF.

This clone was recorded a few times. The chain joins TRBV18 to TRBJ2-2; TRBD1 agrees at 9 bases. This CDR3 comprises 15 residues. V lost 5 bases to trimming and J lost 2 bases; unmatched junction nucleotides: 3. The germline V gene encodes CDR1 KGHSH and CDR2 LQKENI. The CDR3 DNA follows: TGTGCCAGCTCATCGGGACAGGGAAACACCGGGGAGCTGTTTTTT. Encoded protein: CASSSGQGNTGELFF.

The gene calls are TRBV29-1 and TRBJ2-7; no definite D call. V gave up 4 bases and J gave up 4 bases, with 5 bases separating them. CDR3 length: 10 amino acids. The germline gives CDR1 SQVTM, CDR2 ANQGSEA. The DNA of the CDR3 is TGCAGCGTTGTTAGTTACGAGCAGTACTTC. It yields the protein CSVVSYEQYF.

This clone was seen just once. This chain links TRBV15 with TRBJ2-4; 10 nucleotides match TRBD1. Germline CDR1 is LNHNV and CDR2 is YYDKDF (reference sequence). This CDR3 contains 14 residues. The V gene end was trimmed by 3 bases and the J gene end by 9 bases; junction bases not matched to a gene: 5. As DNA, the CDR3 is TGTGCCACCAGCAGGGACGGGACAGGGGCCATTCAGTACTTC. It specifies CATSRDGTGAIQYF.

The CDR3 region is CAWRSGTNSGNTIYF. DNA for the CDR3: TGTGCCTGGAGGTCTGGGACAAACTCTGGAAACACCATATATTTT. The V call is TRBV30, the J call TRBJ1-3, with a weak D call TRBD1 (6 bases). Trimming removed 3 bases at V and 0 bases at J, with 12 bases between. The CDR3 has 15 amino acids. Germline CDR1 is GTSNPN and CDR2 is SVGIG (reference sequence).

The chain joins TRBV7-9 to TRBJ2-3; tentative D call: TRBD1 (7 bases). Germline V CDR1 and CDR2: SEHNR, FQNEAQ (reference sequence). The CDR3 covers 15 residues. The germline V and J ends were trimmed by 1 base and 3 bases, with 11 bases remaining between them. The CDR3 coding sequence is TGTGCCAGCAGCTTAGTGTCAGGGGGGACAGATACGCAGTATTTT. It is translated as CASSLVSGGTDTQYF. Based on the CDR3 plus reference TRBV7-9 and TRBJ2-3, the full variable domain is DTGVSQNPRHKITKRGQNVTFRCDPISEHNRLYWYRQTLGQGPEFLTYFQNEAQLEKSRLLSDRFSAERPKGSFSTLEIQRTEQGDSAMYLCASSLVSGGTDTQYFGPGTRLTVL.

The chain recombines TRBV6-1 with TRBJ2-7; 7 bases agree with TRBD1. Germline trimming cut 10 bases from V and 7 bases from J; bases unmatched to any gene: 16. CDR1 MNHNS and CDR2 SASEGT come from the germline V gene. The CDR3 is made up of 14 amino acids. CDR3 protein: CATCPGTAVSEQYF. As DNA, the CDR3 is TGTGCCACATGCCCAGGGACAGCCGTATCGGAGCAGTACTTC.

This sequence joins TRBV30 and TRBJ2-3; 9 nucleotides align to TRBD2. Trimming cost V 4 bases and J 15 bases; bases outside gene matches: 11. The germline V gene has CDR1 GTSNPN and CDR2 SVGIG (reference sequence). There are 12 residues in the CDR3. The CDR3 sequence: CAWTDSGSRQYF. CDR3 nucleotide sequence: TGTGCCTGGACCGATAGCGGGAGTCGACAATATTTT. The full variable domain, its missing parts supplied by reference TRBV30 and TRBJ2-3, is SQTIHQWPATLVQPVGSPLSLECTVEGTSNPNLYWYRQAAGRGLQLLFYSVGIGQISSEVPQNLSASRPQDRQFILSSKKLLLSDSGFYLCAWTDSGSRQYFGPGTRLTVL.